Listed below are T cell receptor beta chains from one sample, sequenced in a study of Ad26.COV2.S vaccination and SARS-CoV-2 variants. Clones were read by immunoSEQ multiplex PCR, and TCRdb kept only the in-frame ones, dropping some. The sample lists hundreds of thousands of clones, roughly nine tenths occurring once. The sample in question was peripheral blood, obtained after recovery from COVID-19. The receptors stem from a human donor who had recovered from COVID-19. Each CDR3 is given with its conserved first and last residue. The order of the fields is V gene, D gene, clone size, J gene, CDR3 protein, CDR3 DNA. A D gene is named only where the DNA matches it firmly. A clone size is listed for some rows: how often the clone was seen (once, few, many), or a class if it is expanded.

v_call: TRBV21-1; d_call: .; clone_size: .; j_call: TRBJ2-4; cdr3_aa: CASLAGVITEDKNIQYF; cdr3_nt: TGTGCCAGCCTAGCGGGGGTAATCACTGAGGACAAAAACATTCAGTACTTC
v_call: TRBV2; d_call: .; clone_size: .; j_call: TRBJ1-2; cdr3_aa: CASTASGYTF; cdr3_nt: TGTGCCAGCACGGCCAGTGGCTACACCTTC
v_call: TRBV7-2; d_call: .; clone_size: few; j_call: TRBJ1-5; cdr3_aa: CASSFRTNQPQHF; cdr3_nt: TGTGCCAGCAGCTTTCGAACGAATCAGCCCCAGCATTTT
v_call: TRBV5-1; d_call: .; clone_size: .; j_call: TRBJ1-2; cdr3_aa: CASSRETRPVTF; cdr3_nt: TGCGCCAGCAGCCGCGAGACACGTCCGGTCACCTTC
v_call: TRBV24-1; d_call: TRBD2; clone_size: .; j_call: TRBJ2-1; cdr3_aa: CATSASGPYNEQFF; cdr3_nt: TGTGCCACCAGTGCTAGCGGGCCTTACAATGAGCAGTTCTTC
v_call: TRBV10-3; d_call: .; clone_size: .; j_call: TRBJ1-2; cdr3_aa: CAISVVREDGYTF; cdr3_nt: TGTGCCATCAGTGTCGTCAGGGAAGATGGCTACACCTTC
v_call: TRBV12-5; d_call: TRBD1; clone_size: .; j_call: TRBJ1-2; cdr3_aa: CASGLQGGREGYTF; cdr3_nt: TGTGCTAGTGGTCTTCAAGGGGGCCGCGAGGGCTACACCTTC
v_call: TRBV25-1; d_call: .; clone_size: .; j_call: TRBJ2-3; cdr3_aa: CASSEWDKLDTQYF; cdr3_nt: TGTGCCAGCAGTGAATGGGACAAATTAGATACGCAGTATTTT
v_call: TRBV20-1; d_call: .; clone_size: .; j_call: TRBJ1-1; cdr3_aa: CSASRKLGGRNTEAFF; cdr3_nt: TGCAGTGCTAGTAGGAAATTGGGGGGTCGGAACACTGAAGCTTTCTTT
v_call: TRBV13; d_call: TRBD1; clone_size: once; j_call: TRBJ1-2; cdr3_aa: CASSLRQGEANYGYTF; cdr3_nt: TGTGCCAGCAGCTTGAGACAGGGAGAAGCTAACTATGGCTACACCTTC
v_call: TRBV18; d_call: TRBD1; clone_size: .; j_call: TRBJ2-5; cdr3_aa: CASSPTGSKETQYF; cdr3_nt: TGTGCCAGCTCGCCGACAGGGTCCAAAGAGACCCAGTACTTC
v_call: TRBV19; d_call: .; clone_size: .; j_call: TRBJ2-7; cdr3_aa: CASSLRDNYEQYF; cdr3_nt: TGTGCCAGTAGTCTCCGGGACAACTACGAGCAGTACTTC
v_call: TRBV4-1; d_call: .; clone_size: .; j_call: TRBJ1-2; cdr3_aa: CASSPYITVSRGYTF; cdr3_nt: TGCGCCAGCAGTCCATACATCACGGTTTCCCGAGGCTACACCTTC
v_call: TRBV2; d_call: .; clone_size: .; j_call: TRBJ2-7; cdr3_aa: CASSAQVYEQYF; cdr3_nt: TGTGCCAGCAGTGCGCAGGTCTACGAGCAGTACTTC
v_call: TRBV7-6; d_call: TRBD2; clone_size: .; j_call: TRBJ2-5; cdr3_aa: CASSLSSGGARETQYF; cdr3_nt: TGTGCCAGCAGCTTATCAAGCGGGGGGGCCCGAGAGACCCAGTACTTC
v_call: TRBV7-9; d_call: TRBD2; clone_size: .; j_call: TRBJ2-3; cdr3_aa: CASSLGGGGASDTQYF; cdr3_nt: TGTGCCAGCAGCTTAGGCGGCGGGGGGGCATCAGATACGCAGTATTTT
v_call: TRBV5-6; d_call: TRBD1; clone_size: .; j_call: TRBJ2-7; cdr3_aa: CASSGQGSPYEQYF; cdr3_nt: TGTGCCAGCAGCGGACAGGGAAGTCCCTACGAGCAGTACTTC
v_call: TRBV29-1; d_call: .; clone_size: once; j_call: TRBJ2-1; cdr3_aa: CSVETALDSYNEQFF; cdr3_nt: TGCAGCGTTGAAACGGCCCTAGACTCCTACAATGAGCAGTTCTTC
v_call: TRBV2; d_call: .; clone_size: .; j_call: TRBJ2-2; cdr3_aa: CASSESRDTFRGGELFF; cdr3_nt: TGTGCCAGCAGTGAAAGCCGGGACACCTTTCGGGGCGGGGAGCTGTTTTTT
v_call: TRBV5-8; d_call: .; clone_size: .; j_call: TRBJ2-2; cdr3_aa: CASSLLAGNTGELFF; cdr3_nt: TGTGCCAGCAGCTTGTTGGCAGGGAACACCGGGGAGCTGTTTTTT
v_call: TRBV4-2; d_call: .; clone_size: .; j_call: TRBJ2-1; cdr3_aa: CASSQDSRDLYSYNEQFF; cdr3_nt: TGTGCCAGCAGCCAAGATTCGAGGGACCTATACTCCTACAATGAGCAGTTCTTC
v_call: TRBV5-6; d_call: .; clone_size: .; j_call: TRBJ1-1; cdr3_aa: CASSLAMRDTEAFF; cdr3_nt: TGTGCCAGCAGCTTGGCCATGAGGGACACTGAAGCTTTCTTT
v_call: TRBV5-1; d_call: .; clone_size: .; j_call: TRBJ2-1; cdr3_aa: CASSSGVNEQFF; cdr3_nt: TGCGCCAGCAGTTCAGGGGTAAATGAGCAGTTCTTC
v_call: TRBV18; d_call: .; clone_size: once; j_call: TRBJ2-7; cdr3_aa: CASSPDIPVTFYYEQYF; cdr3_nt: TGTGCCAGCTCACCAGACATCCCGGTAACCTTCTACTACGAGCAGTACTTC
v_call: TRBV25-1; d_call: .; clone_size: .; j_call: TRBJ1-6; cdr3_aa: CASSDNREASPLHF; cdr3_nt: TGTGCCAGCAGTGATAACAGGGAGGCTTCACCCCTCCACTTT
v_call: TRBV18; d_call: TRBD1; clone_size: .; j_call: TRBJ1-2; cdr3_aa: CASSPSQGNYGYTF; cdr3_nt: TGTGCCAGCTCACCATCACAGGGGAACTATGGCTACACCTTC
v_call: TRBV27; d_call: .; clone_size: .; j_call: TRBJ1-6; cdr3_aa: CASSSIVRESPLHF; cdr3_nt: TGTGCCAGCAGTTCAATTGTTAGAGAATCACCCCTCCACTTT
v_call: TRBV6-5; d_call: .; clone_size: .; j_call: TRBJ1-1; cdr3_aa: CASAGRQALEAFF; cdr3_nt: TGTGCCAGCGCTGGTCGACAGGCCCTTGAAGCTTTCTTT
v_call: TRBV20-1; d_call: .; clone_size: .; j_call: TRBJ2-2; cdr3_aa: CSASPGVATGELFF; cdr3_nt: TGCAGTGCTAGTCCAGGGGTGGCCACCGGGGAGCTGTTTTTT
v_call: TRBV5-1; d_call: .; clone_size: once; j_call: TRBJ2-5; cdr3_aa: CASSPGTGRQETQYF; cdr3_nt: TGCGCCAGCAGCCCTGGGACCGGTCGTCAAGAGACCCAGTACTTC
v_call: TRBV29-1; d_call: .; clone_size: .; j_call: TRBJ1-1; cdr3_aa: CSVGIQPNTEAFF; cdr3_nt: TGCAGCGTTGGGATCCAGCCGAACACTGAAGCTTTCTTT
v_call: TRBV4-1; d_call: .; clone_size: .; j_call: TRBJ1-5; cdr3_aa: CASSQGGGSPQHF; cdr3_nt: TGCGCCAGCAGCCAAGGGGGGGGTTCGCCCCAGCATTTT
v_call: TRBV27; d_call: TRBD2; clone_size: .; j_call: TRBJ2-7; cdr3_aa: CASRGGYEQYF; cdr3_nt: TGTGCCAGCAGGGGGGGGTACGAGCAGTACTTC
v_call: TRBV29-1; d_call: .; clone_size: .; j_call: TRBJ1-2; cdr3_aa: CSVEDRVYYGYTF; cdr3_nt: TGCAGCGTTGAAGACAGGGTTTACTATGGCTACACCTTC
v_call: TRBV19; d_call: .; clone_size: .; j_call: TRBJ1-2; cdr3_aa: CASTLGDYGYTF; cdr3_nt: TGTGCCAGTACCCTTGGGGACTATGGCTACACCTTC
v_call: TRBV5-6; d_call: .; clone_size: few; j_call: TRBJ1-3; cdr3_aa: CASSFGSGNTIYF; cdr3_nt: TGTGCCAGCAGCTTTGGCTCTGGAAACACCATATATTTT
v_call: TRBV27; d_call: .; clone_size: .; j_call: TRBJ1-1; cdr3_aa: CASSFQPGPAVTEAFF; cdr3_nt: TGTGCCAGCAGTTTTCAACCGGGCCCGGCGGTAACTGAAGCTTTCTTT
v_call: TRBV2; d_call: .; clone_size: .; j_call: TRBJ1-6; cdr3_aa: CASSENTVGFSPLHF; cdr3_nt: TGTGCCAGCAGTGAAAATACAGTCGGCTTTTCACCCCTCCACTTT
v_call: TRBV29-1; d_call: TRBD2; clone_size: .; j_call: TRBJ2-1; cdr3_aa: CSYRLAGASSYNEQFF; cdr3_nt: TGCAGCTACAGGCTAGCGGGGGCCTCCTCCTACAATGAGCAGTTCTTC
v_call: TRBV4-1; d_call: TRBD2; clone_size: .; j_call: TRBJ2-1; cdr3_aa: CASSQEGTRDNEQFF; cdr3_nt: TGCGCCAGCAGCCAAGAAGGGACTAGGGACAATGAGCAGTTCTTC
v_call: TRBV7-9; d_call: .; clone_size: .; j_call: TRBJ1-1; cdr3_aa: CASSKQDPTTEAFF; cdr3_nt: TGTGCCAGCAGCAAACAGGACCCTACAACTGAAGCTTTCTTT
v_call: TRBV5-1; d_call: TRBD1; clone_size: .; j_call: TRBJ2-1; cdr3_aa: CASSLEAGGLWEQFF; cdr3_nt: TGCGCCAGCAGCTTGGAGGCAGGGGGATTATGGGAGCAGTTCTTC
v_call: TRBV7-2; d_call: TRBD2; clone_size: once; j_call: TRBJ2-1; cdr3_aa: CASSLLTSGGSEQFF; cdr3_nt: TGTGCCAGCAGCTTACTGACTAGCGGGGGGAGTGAGCAGTTCTTC
v_call: TRBV29-1; d_call: .; clone_size: .; j_call: TRBJ1-1; cdr3_aa: CSVDQGRSTEAFF; cdr3_nt: TGCAGCGTTGACCAGGGGAGGAGCACTGAAGCTTTCTTT
v_call: TRBV5-4; d_call: TRBD2; clone_size: .; j_call: TRBJ2-5; cdr3_aa: CASSRLLAGGLLETQYF; cdr3_nt: TGTGCCAGCAGCCGCTTACTAGCGGGGGGGCTTTTGGAGACCCAGTACTTC
v_call: TRBV9; d_call: TRBD1; clone_size: .; j_call: TRBJ1-5; cdr3_aa: CASATDREFNQPQHF; cdr3_nt: TGTGCCAGCGCAACTGACAGGGAGTTCAATCAGCCCCAGCATTTT
v_call: TRBV6-5; d_call: .; clone_size: .; j_call: TRBJ2-5; cdr3_aa: CAIGGRLGETQYF; cdr3_nt: TGTGCCATCGGAGGACGACTCGGGGAGACCCAGTACTTC
v_call: TRBV3-1/TRBV3-2; d_call: .; clone_size: .; j_call: TRBJ1-1; cdr3_aa: CASSAAGTGLTFF; cdr3_nt: TGTGCCAGCAGCGCCGCAGGGACGGGGTTAACTTTCTTT
v_call: TRBV15; d_call: .; clone_size: .; j_call: TRBJ1-6; cdr3_aa: CATSRVSSPLHF; cdr3_nt: TGTGCCACCAGCAGAGTCAGTTCACCCCTCCACTTT
v_call: TRBV12-3/TRBV12-4; d_call: .; clone_size: .; j_call: TRBJ2-5; cdr3_aa: CASSLSLGATQYF; cdr3_nt: TGTGCCAGCAGCCTTTCCCTCGGAGCGACCCAGTACTTC
v_call: TRBV12-3/TRBV12-4; d_call: .; clone_size: .; j_call: TRBJ2-2; cdr3_aa: CASSPSAGELFF; cdr3_nt: TGTGCCAGCAGTCCCTCAGCCGGGGAGCTGTTTTTT
v_call: TRBV7-6; d_call: TRBD2; clone_size: .; j_call: TRBJ2-1; cdr3_aa: CASSLGLAGAPYNEQFF; cdr3_nt: TGTGCCAGCAGCTTAGGGCTAGCGGGGGCGCCCTACAATGAGCAGTTCTTC